Given below is one T cell receptor (beta chain) in context. Its antigen is currently unknown. The source of the sample is a study of siplizumab effects on memory and regulatory T cells. Study results and limitations: A major contribution to the alloresponse seemed to be made by naive T cells, which seemed more diverse than memory cells.

Repertoires were generated with immunoSEQ multiplex PCR, while TCRdb's copy carries only in-frame clones and drops some. The data show 100,000 to 120,000 clones, over 85% seen once. Between the trimmed V and J ends, which lost 9 bases and 0 bases, there was a span of 15 bases. The CDR3 totals 15 residues. Germline V lookup: CDR1 LNHDA, CDR2 SQIVND (reference sequence). The TCR originated in a human donor in good health. The specimen sequenced was CD4+ T cells sorted from blood. The genes are TRBV19 and TRBJ2-1; D remains unclear. The CDR3 reads CASTLRLGSYNEQFF. The CDR3 nucleotides are TGTGCCAGCACTCTACGATTGGGCTCCTACAATGAGCAGTTCTTC.